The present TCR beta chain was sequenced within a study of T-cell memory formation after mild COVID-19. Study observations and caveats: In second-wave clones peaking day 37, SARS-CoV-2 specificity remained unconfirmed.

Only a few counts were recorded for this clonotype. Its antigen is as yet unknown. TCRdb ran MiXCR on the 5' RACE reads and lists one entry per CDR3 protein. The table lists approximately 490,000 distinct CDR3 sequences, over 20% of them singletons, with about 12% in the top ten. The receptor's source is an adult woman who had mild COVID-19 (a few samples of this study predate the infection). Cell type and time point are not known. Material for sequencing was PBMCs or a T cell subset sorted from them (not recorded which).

The CDR3 here is CASRDRGRGNEQFF. CDR3 bases: TGTGCCAGCAGGGACAGGGGAAGGGGCAATGAGCAGTTCTTC. The rearrangement joins TRBV12-3 or TRBV12-4 to TRBJ2-1, with 9 positions matching TRBD1. V lost 6 bases and J lost 6; bases outside the gene matches: 6. The CDR3 covers 14 residues.